This T cell receptor beta chain was captured in a study of cytomegalovirus exposure and HLA in healthy donors. Across the whole study: HLA-typed donors were the source of approximately 80 million unique TCRs held in an early data release. Findings and caveats of the study: A later analysis associated roughly 15,000 TCR beta sequences with HLA alleles at a 0.05 false discovery rate.

The CDR3 totals 16 residues. Germline V gene data show CDR1 as SGDLS and CDR2 as YYNGEE. J was trimmed by 2 bases and V by 3 bases; bases with no gene match: 7. The PCR employed 60 Vbeta primers together with 13 Jbeta primers. The table came from immunoSEQ multiplex PCR; TCRdb's copy has only in-frame clones and leaves some out. The table includes fewer than 250,000 clones, approximately 70% detected once. About this clone itself: Its antigen remains unknown.

J is TRBJ2-7 and V is TRBV9; 11 bases are shared with TRBD2. The source is a woman aged 30 to 39 in good health and CMV-seronegative. The sequenced material came from PBMCs. The CDR3 DNA sequence: TGTGCCAGCAGCGGCTCGACTAGCGGGAACCCCTACGAGCAGTACTTC. Translating gives CASSGSTSGNPYEQYF.